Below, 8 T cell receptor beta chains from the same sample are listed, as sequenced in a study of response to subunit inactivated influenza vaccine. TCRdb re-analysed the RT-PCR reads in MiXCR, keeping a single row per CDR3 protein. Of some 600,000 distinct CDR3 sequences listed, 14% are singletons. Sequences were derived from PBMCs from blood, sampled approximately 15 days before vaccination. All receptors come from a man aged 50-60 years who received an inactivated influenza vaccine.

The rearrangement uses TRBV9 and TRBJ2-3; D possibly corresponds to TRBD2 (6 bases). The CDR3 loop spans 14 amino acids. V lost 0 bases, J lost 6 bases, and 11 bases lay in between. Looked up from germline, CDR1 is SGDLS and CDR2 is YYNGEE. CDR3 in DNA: TGTGCCAGCAGCGTAGCGGGAGAGCTGGATACGCAGTATTTT. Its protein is CASSVAGELDTQYF.

The CDR3 protein is CTGQGADTQYF. CDR3 coding DNA: TGCACCGGACAGGGCGCAGATACGCAGTATTTT. The chain couples TRBV20-1 to TRBJ2-3, with 8 bases identical to TRBD1. This CDR3 is 11 amino acids long. Germline values: CDR1 DFQATT, CDR2 SNEGSKA (reference sequence).

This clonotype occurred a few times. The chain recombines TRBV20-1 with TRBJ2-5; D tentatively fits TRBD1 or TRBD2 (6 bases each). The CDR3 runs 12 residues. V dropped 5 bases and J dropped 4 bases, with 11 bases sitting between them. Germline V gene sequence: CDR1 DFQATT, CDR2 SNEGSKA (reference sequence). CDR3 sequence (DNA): TGCAGTGCTGAAGGGGGAGGAGAGACCCAGTACTTC. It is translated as CSAEGGGETQYF.

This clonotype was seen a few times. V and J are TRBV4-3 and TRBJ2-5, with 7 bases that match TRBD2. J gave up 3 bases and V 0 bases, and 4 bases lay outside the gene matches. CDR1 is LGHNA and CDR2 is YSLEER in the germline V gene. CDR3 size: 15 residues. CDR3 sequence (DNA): TGCGCCAGCAGCCAAGAACGACTAGCCGAAGAGACCCAGTACTTC. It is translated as CASSQERLAEETQYF.

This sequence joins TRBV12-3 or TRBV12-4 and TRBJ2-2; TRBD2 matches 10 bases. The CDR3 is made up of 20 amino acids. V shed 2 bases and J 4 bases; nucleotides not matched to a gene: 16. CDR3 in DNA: TGTGCCAGCAGTTTAAAGTTTGGGATAAGCGGGAGGGCCCGCACCGGGGAGCTGTTTTTT. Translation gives CASSLKFGISGRARTGELFF.

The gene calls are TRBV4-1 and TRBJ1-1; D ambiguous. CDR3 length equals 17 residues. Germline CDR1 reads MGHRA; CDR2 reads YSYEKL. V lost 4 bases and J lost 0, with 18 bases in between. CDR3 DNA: TGCGCCAGCAGCCTCCAAGGACCCGGCGGGTTGAACACTGAAGCTTTCTTT. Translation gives CASSLQGPGGLNTEAFF.

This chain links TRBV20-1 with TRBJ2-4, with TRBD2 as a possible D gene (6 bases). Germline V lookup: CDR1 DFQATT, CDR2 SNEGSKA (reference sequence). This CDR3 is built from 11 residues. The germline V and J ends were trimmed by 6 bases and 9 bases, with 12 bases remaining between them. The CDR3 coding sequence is TGCAGTGCGTCTCCGGGACTCATTCAGTACTTC. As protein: CSASPGLIQYF.

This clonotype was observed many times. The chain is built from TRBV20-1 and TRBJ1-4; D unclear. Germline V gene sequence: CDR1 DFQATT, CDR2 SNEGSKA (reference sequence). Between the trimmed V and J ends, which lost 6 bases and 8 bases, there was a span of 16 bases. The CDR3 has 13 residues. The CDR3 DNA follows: TGCAGTGCCGAAAATAGGGAGGAAGAAAAACTGTTTTTT. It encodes CSAENREEEKLFF.